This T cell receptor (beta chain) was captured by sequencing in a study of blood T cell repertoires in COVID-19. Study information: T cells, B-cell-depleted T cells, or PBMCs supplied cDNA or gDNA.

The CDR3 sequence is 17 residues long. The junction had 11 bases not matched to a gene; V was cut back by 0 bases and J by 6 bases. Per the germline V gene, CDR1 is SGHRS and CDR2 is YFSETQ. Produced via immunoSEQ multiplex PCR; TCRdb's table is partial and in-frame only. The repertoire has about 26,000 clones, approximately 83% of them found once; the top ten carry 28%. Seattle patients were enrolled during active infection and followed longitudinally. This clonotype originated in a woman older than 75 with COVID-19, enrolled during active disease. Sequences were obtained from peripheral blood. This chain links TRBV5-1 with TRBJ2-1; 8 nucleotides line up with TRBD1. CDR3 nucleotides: TGCGCCAGCAGCTTGGCTTGGACAGGGATCATCCCCAATGAGCAGTTCTTC. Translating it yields CASSLAWTGIIPNEQFF.